Following are 24 T cell receptor beta chains from one sample sequenced in a study of cytomegalovirus exposure and HLA in healthy donors (dated by TCRdb to 2016 to 2017). Library construction relied on the immunoSEQ multiplex PCR assay. A mixture of 60 forward primers for TCR Vbeta segments and 13 reverse primers for TCR Jbeta segments was used in the multiplex PCR. In its TCRdb copy, this immuneACCESS table keeps in-frame sequences only and misses some clones. Where compared with another copy, unresolved V genes explain less than half of these, and the others have no known cause. This sample gives approximately 120,000 clones in total; roughly 66% of them show up just once. The ten largest make up 4.8% of the sample. The material sequenced was PBMCs. These TCRs come from a man aged 60 to 69 in good health and CMV-seropositive.

V and J are TRBV5-1 and TRBJ1-5; 7 positions agree with TRBD1. The CDR3 totals 14 residues. J gave up 2 bases and V 3 bases, and 2 bases lay outside the gene matches. Germline CDR1 reads SGHRS; CDR2 reads YFSETQ. CDR3 bases: TGCGCCAGCAGCTACACAGGGGGCAATCAGCCCCAGCATTTT. Protein product: CASSYTGGNQPQHF.

V is TRBV20-1 and J is TRBJ2-5; D is uncertain. The V and J ends lost 3 bases and 1 base respectively, with 3 bases between them. The germline V gene has CDR1 DFQATT and CDR2 SNEGSKA (reference sequence). There are 11 residues in the CDR3. CDR3 bases: TGCAGTGCTAGTATCCAAGAGACCCAGTACTTC. It codes for CSASIQETQYF.

The V gene is TRBV30, the J gene TRBJ2-1, with 7 nucleotides matching TRBD2. This CDR3 region has 17 residues. Germline V gives CDR1 GTSNPN, CDR2 SVGIG (reference sequence). The V segment lost 3 bases and the J segment 0 bases; nucleotides outside the gene matches: 11. In DNA form, the CDR3 reads TGTGCCTGGAGCGGACCAGAGAGCGGGGCCTCCTACAATGAGCAGTTCTTC. Encoded protein: CAWSGPESGASYNEQFF.

In this sample, this clone turned up once. The chain has TRBV6-1 and TRBJ1-5; the D is unclear. Trimming cost V 10 bases and J 0 bases, with 10 bases left between them. There are 13 residues in the CDR3. Germline loops: CDR1 MNHNS, CDR2 SASEGT. In DNA, the CDR3 is TGTGCCACCTCGGTCGATAGCAATCAGCCCCAGCATTTT. Protein product: CATSVDSNQPQHF.

The chain carries TRBV7-3 and TRBJ1-1; tentatively, D is TRBD1 (6 bases). V was cut by 6 bases and J by 3 bases, with 11 bases left in between. CDR3 size: 13 residues. Germline CDR1 and CDR2: SGHTA and FQGTGA. The CDR3 is CASSSTGHTEAFF. CDR3 nucleotide sequence: TGTGCCAGCAGTTCGACAGGACACACTGAAGCTTTCTTT.

The CDR3 DNA follows: TGCAGCGTTGAACGCCCGGGGAGTACCGGGGAGCTGTTTTTT. Its protein product is CSVERPGSTGELFF. The chain employs TRBV29-1 and TRBJ2-2; maybe TRBD2 (5 bases). The CDR3 contains 14 residues. V lost 2 bases and J 5 bases, leaving 12 bases between the germline ends. Germline V gene data show CDR1 as SQVTM and CDR2 as ANQGSEA.

The DNA for the CDR3 is TGTGCCAGCAGGGGGACTAGCGGGGGGGTGACCCAGTACTTC. Protein product: CASRGTSGGVTQYF. V and J are TRBV2 and TRBJ2-5; 16 bases fit TRBD2. Germline V gene sequence: CDR1 SNHLY, CDR2 FYNNEI. This CDR3 is built from 14 residues. Trimming removed 6 bases from V and 7 bases from J; junction bases left unmatched: 2. The entire variable domain, with the rest obtained from reference TRBV2 and TRBJ2-5, is as follows: EPEVTQTPSHQVTQMGQEVILRCVPISNHLYFYWYRQILGQKVEFLVSFYNNEISEKSEIFDDQFSVERPDGSNFTLKIRSTKLEDSAMYFCASRGTSGGVTQYFGPGTRLLVL.

This clone has only one observation. The chain recombines TRBV5-1 with TRBJ2-3, with 7 bases that match TRBD2. CDR1 SGHRS and CDR2 YFSETQ come from the germline V gene. The CDR3 spans 14 residues. Trimming took 1 base from V and 9 from J; bases not matched to a gene: 8. The chain's CDR3 is CASSLWQDGGTQYF. As DNA, the CDR3 is TGCGCCAGCAGCTTGTGGCAGGACGGGGGGACGCAGTATTTT. The whole variable domain, filled in from reference TRBV5-1 and TRBJ2-3, reads KAGVTQTPRYLIKTRGQQVTLSCSPISGHRSVSWYQQTPGQGLQFLFEYFSETQRNKGNFPGRFSGRQFSNSRSEMNVSTLELGDSALYLCASSLWQDGGTQYFGPGTRLTVL.

This sequence joins TRBV7-3 and TRBJ2-4; D uncertain. The V gene lost 1 base and the J gene lost 0 bases, with 4 bases spanning the gap. Germline V CDR1 and CDR2: SGHTA, FQGTGA. The CDR3 consists of 14 residues. CDR3 residues: CASSLSLAKNIQYF. CDR3 bases: TGTGCCAGCAGCTTAAGTCTAGCCAAAAACATTCAGTACTTC.

The genes are TRBV2 and TRBJ1-2; weak D call: TRBD1 (5 bases). Germline CDR1 and CDR2: SNHLY and FYNNEI. The length of the CDR3 is 12 residues. V was trimmed by 6 bases and J by 8 bases, leaving 13 bases between them. In DNA, the CDR3 is TGTGCCAGCAGCCCAGGGTCTGGAGGCTACACCTTC. Translation gives CASSPGSGGYTF. Filled out from reference TRBV2 and TRBJ1-2, the complete variable domain reads EPEVTQTPSHQVTQMGQEVILRCVPISNHLYFYWYRQILGQKVEFLVSFYNNEISEKSEIFDDQFSVERPDGSNFTLKIRSTKLEDSAMYFCASSPGSGGYTFGSGTRLTVV.

The V gene is TRBV27, the J gene TRBJ1-2; perhaps TRBD1 as D (6 bases). The germline V and J ends were trimmed by 4 bases and 1 base, with 13 bases remaining between them. Germline-derived CDR1 and CDR2 are MNHEY and SMNVEV (reference sequence). The CDR3 runs 15 residues. The CDR3 nucleotides read TGTGCCAGCAGTTATTTACTAGGGGGTAACTATGGCTACACCTTC. This gives the protein CASSYLLGGNYGYTF.

The chain combines TRBV5-1 with TRBJ2-7, with 7 bases fitting TRBD1. CDR1 and CDR2 (germline): SGHRS, YFSETQ. The CDR3 sequence is 14 residues long. Unmatched junction bases numbered 7, after V lost 4 bases and J lost 3 bases. The CDR3 sequence: CASSPGTANYEQYF. In DNA form, the CDR3 reads TGCGCCAGCAGCCCCGGGACAGCAAACTACGAGCAGTACTTC.

This chain connects TRBV4-2 to TRBJ2-3, with D maybe TRBD2 (6 bases). V gave up 4 bases and J gave up 5 bases, with 22 bases separating them. The V gene's germline CDR1 is LGHNA and CDR2 YNFKEQ. The CDR3 totals 17 residues. This chain's CDR3 is CASSPSKEGRVGDTQYF. DNA of the CDR3: TGTGCCAGCAGCCCAAGCAAGGAGGGGCGCGTGGGAGATACGCAGTATTTT.

This clone was seen only a few times. CDR3 sequence reads: CASSLGSRAGEQYF. CDR3 sequence (DNA): TGTGCCAGCAGCTTAGGTTCCCGGGCGGGAGAGCAGTACTTC. V gene TRBV7-6 combines with J gene TRBJ2-7; D may be TRBD2 (6 bases). Germline CDR1 and CDR2: SGHVS and FNYEAQ. The CDR3 has 14 residues. V was pared by 1 base and J by 7 bases, with 14 bases between.

The rearrangement uses TRBV7-9 and TRBJ2-7; no clear D gene. Germline V lookup: CDR1 SEHNR, CDR2 FQNEAQ (reference sequence). The V end lost 3 bases, the J end lost 7 bases, and 10 bases lay between the germline ends. The CDR3 loop spans 12 amino acids. CDR3 DNA: TGTGCCAGCAGCTTTACAATCGGGGAGCAGTACTTC. This translates into CASSFTIGEQYF.

V gene TRBV28 combines with J gene TRBJ2-3, with TRBD2 matching 8 bases. The CDR3 extends over 17 amino acids. Germline-derived CDR1 and CDR2 are MDHEN and SYDVKM. With V trimmed by 3 bases and J by 2 bases, 10 bases remained unmatched. CDR3 in DNA: TGTGCCAGCAGTTTCTCTTGGCTAGCGGGCACCACAGATACGCAGTATTTT. Amino acid sequence: CASSFSWLAGTTDTQYF.

Comment on this clone: The junction and the germline gene differ at one end; a read error may be behind it. The gene calls are TRBV2 and TRBJ1-6; TRBD1 matches at 8 bases. Germline V gene sequence: CDR1 SNHLY, CDR2 FYNNEI. The CDR3 is 15 amino acids. CDR3 sequence reads: CSSSDRGTNNSPLHF. The CDR3 coding sequence is TGTTCCAGCAGTGACAGGGGAACCAACAATTCACCCCTCCACTTT. Full variable domain (remainder filled in from reference TRBV2 and TRBJ1-6): EPEVTQTPSHQVTQMGQEVILRCVPISNHLYFYWYRQILGQKVEFLVSFYNNEISEKSEIFDDQFSVERPDGSNFTLKIRSTKLEDSAMYFCSSSDRGTNNSPLHFGNGTRLTVT.

The rearrangement joins TRBV7-3 to TRBJ2-7; D perhaps matches TRBD1 (5 bases). V was pared by 5 bases and J by 4 bases, with 18 bases between. The CDR3 runs to 15 residues. Germline CDR1 SGHTA, CDR2 FQGTGA. CDR3 protein: CASSLFATDEYEQYF. The DNA of the CDR3 is TGTGCCAGCAGCCTTTTCGCGACAGACGAATACGAGCAGTACTTC.

Only one count was recorded for this clone. V is TRBV7-9 and J is TRBJ2-5; 7 bases map to TRBD1. V dropped 5 bases and J dropped 2; count of bases not matched to a gene: 2. Germline CDR1 and CDR2: SEHNR and FQNEAQ (reference sequence). The CDR3 consists of 13 residues. CDR3 nucleotides: TGTGCCAGCAGCCTGGGACAGCAAGAGACCCAGTACTTC. Protein: CASSLGQQETQYF.

This chain connects TRBV13 to TRBJ1-3; D perhaps matches TRBD1 (5 bases). Germline CDR1 reads PRHDT; CDR2 reads FYEKMQ (reference sequence). The CDR3 runs 18 residues. V was trimmed by 5 bases and J by 0 bases, leaving 20 bases between them. The DNA for the CDR3 is TGTGCCAGCAGCACCCGGGGGTGGGGTGTCCCCTCTGGAAACACCATATATTTT. Its protein product is CASSTRGWGVPSGNTIYF.

The genes are TRBV30 and TRBJ1-6; D is unclear. Trimming cost V 5 bases and J 12 bases, with 14 bases left between them. CDR3 length equals 12 residues. The germline CDR1 and CDR2 sequences are GTSNPN and SVGIG (reference sequence). The DNA for the CDR3 is TGTGCCTGGGGTCTCAAAGAGGGACCCCTCCACTTT. Translating gives CAWGLKEGPLHF.

The chain links TRBV5-1 to TRBJ2-2; D not certain. Germline V gene sequence: CDR1 SGHRS, CDR2 YFSETQ. CDR3 length: 15 amino acids. Trimming took 0 bases from V and 2 from J, leaving 8 bases between them. CDR3 coding DNA: TGCGCCAGCAGCTTGGGACTTCTTAACACCGGGGAGCTGTTTTTT. This translates into CASSLGLLNTGELFF.

The rearrangement joins TRBV10-3 to TRBJ2-7; no firm D call. Germline CDR1 reads ENHRY; CDR2 reads SYGVKD. The CDR3 contains 13 residues. Between the trimmed V and J ends, which lost 4 bases and 2 bases, there was a span of 9 bases. CDR3 amino acids: CAISVSNTYEQYF. The CDR3 DNA follows: TGTGCCATCAGTGTTTCGAACACCTACGAGCAGTACTTC.

This clone was picked up one time. The chain uses TRBV30 and TRBJ2-5; perhaps TRBD1 as D (5 bases). The CDR3 extends over 14 amino acids. Trimming pared 3 bases from V and 3 bases from J, leaving 14 bases between. Per the germline V gene, CDR1 is GTSNPN and CDR2 is SVGIG (reference sequence). The CDR3 protein is CAWSGQGDKETQYF. The CDR3 nucleotides read TGTGCCTGGAGCGGTCAGGGTGACAAAGAGACCCAGTACTTC.